The rows below give T cell receptor beta chains drawn from one sample of a study of blood T cell repertoires in COVID-19. The data were produced by immunoSEQ multiplex PCR, yet TCRdb's version contains in-frame clones alone and is incomplete. The data contain a few hundred thousand clones, just under 85% of them singletons. The sequenced sample was peripheral blood. All receptors come from a woman aged 50 to 60 with active or convalescent COVID-19. Each CDR3 is given with its conserved first and last residue. D genes are given only for firm matches. Some rows have no size entry. The others give once, few or many, or a class for an expanded clone.

j_call: TRBJ1-2
cdr3_length: 14
clone_size: NA
v_call: TRBV28
d_call: TRBD1
cdr3_aa: CASQGAPAPYGYTF
cdr3_nt: TGTGCCAGTCAGGGGGCCCCTGCCCCGTATGGCTACACCTTC

j_call: TRBJ1-2
cdr3_length: 11
clone_size: once
v_call: TRBV20-1
d_call: NA
cdr3_aa: CSLPGGYGYTF
cdr3_nt: TGCAGTCTGCCGGGGGGGTATGGCTACACCTTC

j_call: TRBJ1-1
cdr3_length: 13
clone_size: NA
v_call: TRBV12-3/TRBV12-4
d_call: NA
cdr3_aa: CASSLDRSTEAFF
cdr3_nt: TGTGCCAGCAGTTTAGACAGATCTACTGAAGCTTTCTTT

j_call: TRBJ2-7
cdr3_length: 13
clone_size: few
v_call: TRBV5-1
d_call: NA
cdr3_aa: CASSFTSFVEQYF
cdr3_nt: TGCGCCAGCAGCTTCACTTCCTTCGTGGAGCAGTACTTC

j_call: TRBJ2-1
cdr3_length: 15
clone_size: few
v_call: TRBV7-6
d_call: TRBD2
cdr3_aa: CASSPLAGAYNEQFF
cdr3_nt: TGTGCCAGCAGCCCCCTAGCGGGAGCATACAATGAGCAGTTCTTC

j_call: TRBJ1-2
cdr3_length: 11
clone_size: NA
v_call: TRBV5-1
d_call: NA
cdr3_aa: CASNGENGYTF
cdr3_nt: TGCGCCAGCAACGGGGAGAATGGCTACACCTTC

j_call: TRBJ2-7
cdr3_length: 16
clone_size: NA
v_call: TRBV6-8
d_call: TRBD2
cdr3_aa: CATRALVGLAASEQYF
cdr3_nt: TGTGCCACCAGAGCTCTCGTGGGACTAGCGGCCAGCGAGCAGTACTTC

j_call: TRBJ1-2
cdr3_length: 14
clone_size: NA
v_call: TRBV7-9
d_call: NA
cdr3_aa: CASSLDPGIYGYTF
cdr3_nt: TGTGCCAGCAGCTTAGATCCAGGGATCTATGGCTACACCTTC

j_call: TRBJ2-7
cdr3_length: 13
clone_size: once
v_call: TRBV2
d_call: TRBD1
cdr3_aa: CASSAGQSYEQYF
cdr3_nt: TGTGCCAGCAGTGCGGGACAGTCCTACGAGCAGTACTTC

j_call: TRBJ2-1
cdr3_length: 18
clone_size: NA
v_call: TRBV5-1
d_call: TRBD2
cdr3_aa: CASSLANTSGRVRIEQFF
cdr3_nt: TGCGCCAGCAGCTTGGCCAACACTAGCGGGAGGGTGCGGATTGAGCAGTTCTTC

j_call: TRBJ1-4
cdr3_length: 13
clone_size: NA
v_call: TRBV11-2
d_call: NA
cdr3_aa: CASSLDLERLVFF
cdr3_nt: TGTGCCAGCAGCTTAGATCTGGAACGACTAGTTTTTTTT

j_call: TRBJ2-1
cdr3_length: 15
clone_size: few
v_call: TRBV9
d_call: NA
cdr3_aa: CASSGGLSPFYEQFF
cdr3_nt: TGTGCCAGCAGCGGGGGACTCAGCCCGTTCTATGAGCAGTTCTTC

j_call: TRBJ2-2
cdr3_length: 16
clone_size: NA
v_call: TRBV19
d_call: TRBD2
cdr3_aa: CASKGGSGRWPGELFF
cdr3_nt: TGTGCCAGTAAGGGGGGCAGCGGGAGATGGCCCGGGGAGCTGTTTTTT

j_call: TRBJ1-2
cdr3_length: 13
clone_size: NA
v_call: TRBV6-2/TRBV6-3
d_call: TRBD1
cdr3_aa: CASSFTGERGYTF
cdr3_nt: TGTGCCAGCAGTTTTACAGGGGAACGGGGCTACACCTTC

j_call: TRBJ1-2
cdr3_length: 15
clone_size: NA
v_call: TRBV19
d_call: TRBD1
cdr3_aa: CASTQPQGGDYGYTF
cdr3_nt: TGTGCCAGTACCCAACCCCAGGGGGGAGACTATGGCTACACCTTC

j_call: TRBJ1-2
cdr3_length: 14
clone_size: few
v_call: TRBV13
d_call: NA
cdr3_aa: CASSERAGSYGYTF
cdr3_nt: TGTGCCAGCAGCGAGAGGGCGGGGTCCTATGGCTACACCTTC

j_call: TRBJ2-1
cdr3_length: 19
clone_size: NA
v_call: TRBV5-1
d_call: TRBD2
cdr3_aa: CASSLLAMGVAGGDNEQFF
cdr3_nt: TGCGCCAGCAGCCTATTGGCAATGGGGGTAGCGGGAGGGGACAATGAGCAGTTCTTC

j_call: TRBJ2-1
cdr3_length: 15
clone_size: NA
v_call: TRBV5-6
d_call: TRBD2
cdr3_aa: CASSLGLAGVDEQFF
cdr3_nt: TGTGCCAGCAGCTTGGGACTAGCGGGAGTGGATGAGCAGTTCTTC

j_call: TRBJ1-4
cdr3_length: 15
clone_size: few
v_call: TRBV3-1/TRBV3-2
d_call: NA
cdr3_aa: CASSQYSQTNEKLFF
cdr3_nt: TGTGCCAGCAGCCAATATTCTCAGACTAATGAAAAACTGTTTTTT

j_call: TRBJ1-2
cdr3_length: 13
clone_size: once
v_call: TRBV5-1
d_call: TRBD1
cdr3_aa: CASSLRQGAGYTF
cdr3_nt: TGCGCCAGCAGCTTGAGACAGGGGGCAGGCTACACCTTC

j_call: TRBJ2-2
cdr3_length: 17
clone_size: once
v_call: TRBV9
d_call: TRBD2
cdr3_aa: CASSVGTSGRNTGELFF
cdr3_nt: TGTGCCAGCAGCGTCGGGACTAGCGGGAGGAACACCGGGGAGCTGTTTTTT

j_call: TRBJ1-6
cdr3_length: 15
clone_size: NA
v_call: TRBV28
d_call: NA
cdr3_aa: CASSLWGDLDGSLHF
cdr3_nt: TGTGCCAGCAGTTTATGGGGGGACTTGGATGGTTCCCTCCACTTT

j_call: TRBJ2-7
cdr3_length: 15
clone_size: NA
v_call: TRBV28
d_call: TRBD2
cdr3_aa: CASSLSGGRAGEQYF
cdr3_nt: TGTGCCAGCAGTTTATCGGGCGGGAGGGCCGGCGAGCAGTACTTC

j_call: TRBJ2-4
cdr3_length: 13
clone_size: NA
v_call: TRBV5-1
d_call: NA
cdr3_aa: CASGTGAKNIQYF
cdr3_nt: TGCGCCAGCGGCACAGGGGCCAAAAACATTCAGTACTTC

j_call: TRBJ1-3
cdr3_length: 12
clone_size: NA
v_call: TRBV2
d_call: NA
cdr3_aa: CASTQIRNTIYF
cdr3_nt: TGTGCCAGCACCCAAATACGGAACACCATATATTTT

j_call: TRBJ1-2
cdr3_length: 14
clone_size: NA
v_call: TRBV5-6
d_call: NA
cdr3_aa: CASSLGQEGDGYTF
cdr3_nt: TGTGCCAGCAGCTTGGGGCAGGAAGGTGATGGCTACACCTTC

j_call: TRBJ2-7
cdr3_length: 14
clone_size: NA
v_call: TRBV28
d_call: NA
cdr3_aa: CASKLGRGSYEQYF
cdr3_nt: TGTGCCAGCAAACTCGGGAGAGGTTCCTACGAGCAGTACTTC

j_call: TRBJ2-7
cdr3_length: 14
clone_size: NA
v_call: TRBV19
d_call: TRBD1
cdr3_aa: CASSLNRGPYEQYF
cdr3_nt: TGTGCCAGTAGTCTCAACAGGGGGCCCTACGAGCAGTACTTC

j_call: TRBJ2-1
cdr3_length: 17
clone_size: NA
v_call: TRBV28
d_call: TRBD2
cdr3_aa: CASSGGGAGGPVDEQFF
cdr3_nt: TGTGCCAGCAGTGGGGGAGGCGCGGGAGGGCCAGTGGATGAGCAGTTCTTC

j_call: TRBJ2-1
cdr3_length: 14
clone_size: few
v_call: TRBV27
d_call: NA
cdr3_aa: CASSSLGSYNEQFF
cdr3_nt: TGTGCCAGCAGTTCCCTCGGCTCCTACAATGAGCAGTTCTTC

j_call: TRBJ1-1
cdr3_length: 15
clone_size: NA
v_call: TRBV7-8
d_call: NA
cdr3_aa: CASTPRESRNTEAFF
cdr3_nt: TGTGCCAGCACCCCGAGGGAGAGTAGGAACACTGAAGCTTTCTTT

j_call: TRBJ2-3
cdr3_length: 15
clone_size: NA
v_call: TRBV2
d_call: TRBD1
cdr3_aa: CASNEQGSYTDTQYF
cdr3_nt: TGTGCCAGCAACGAACAGGGGTCGTACACAGATACGCAGTATTTT

j_call: TRBJ1-1
cdr3_length: 16
clone_size: NA
v_call: TRBV5-6
d_call: TRBD1
cdr3_aa: CASRGQGVRVNTEAFF
cdr3_nt: TGTGCCAGCAGAGGCCAGGGGGTTAGGGTGAACACTGAAGCTTTCTTT

j_call: TRBJ2-4
cdr3_length: 13
clone_size: NA
v_call: TRBV5-1
d_call: NA
cdr3_aa: CASSRSGVNIQYF
cdr3_nt: TGCGCCAGCAGCCGTTCGGGGGTAAACATTCAGTACTTC

j_call: TRBJ1-1
cdr3_length: 15
clone_size: few
v_call: TRBV5-5
d_call: NA
cdr3_aa: CASSLATGGGTEAFF
cdr3_nt: TGTGCCAGCAGCTTGGCAACAGGCGGGGGGACTGAAGCTTTCTTT

j_call: TRBJ1-6
cdr3_length: 14
clone_size: few
v_call: TRBV18
d_call: NA
cdr3_aa: CASSPQGRGSPLHF
cdr3_nt: TGTGCCAGCTCACCTCAGGGTCGGGGGTCACCCCTCCACTTT

j_call: TRBJ1-2
cdr3_length: 15
clone_size: NA
v_call: TRBV3-1/TRBV3-2
d_call: NA
cdr3_aa: CASSQDPDGLYGYTF
cdr3_nt: TGTGCCAGCAGCCAAGATCCCGACGGACTCTATGGCTACACCTTC

j_call: TRBJ2-3
cdr3_length: 9
clone_size: NA
v_call: TRBV21-1
d_call: NA
cdr3_aa: CALGSTQYF
cdr3_nt: TGTGCCTTAGGGAGTACGCAGTATTTT

j_call: TRBJ1-6
cdr3_length: 16
clone_size: NA
v_call: TRBV10-1
d_call: TRBD1
cdr3_aa: CASRAGQGQVNPPLHF
cdr3_nt: TGCGCCAGCCGTGCCGGACAGGGCCAAGTCAATCCACCCCTCCACTTT

j_call: TRBJ2-2
cdr3_length: 15
clone_size: NA
v_call: TRBV30
d_call: NA
cdr3_aa: CAWSAGLGEAGELFF
cdr3_nt: TGTGCCTGGAGCGCAGGTTTAGGGGAAGCCGGGGAGCTGTTTTTT

j_call: TRBJ2-2
cdr3_length: 18
clone_size: NA
v_call: TRBV7-9
d_call: NA
cdr3_aa: CASSSSQGRHSNTGELFF
cdr3_nt: TGTGCCAGCAGCTCATCACAGGGACGCCATTCGAACACCGGGGAGCTGTTTTTT

j_call: TRBJ2-3
cdr3_length: 15
clone_size: NA
v_call: TRBV5-1
d_call: NA
cdr3_aa: CASSLGGYSTDTQYF
cdr3_nt: TGCGCCAGCAGCTTGGGAGGGTACAGCACAGATACGCAGTATTTT

j_call: TRBJ1-2
cdr3_length: 16
clone_size: NA
v_call: TRBV19
d_call: NA
cdr3_aa: CASSIQALGRIYGYTF
cdr3_nt: TGTGCCAGTAGTATACAAGCCCTAGGAAGGATCTATGGCTACACCTTC

j_call: TRBJ2-4
cdr3_length: 13
clone_size: NA
v_call: TRBV11-1
d_call: TRBD2
cdr3_aa: CASSHGGENIQYF
cdr3_nt: TGTGCCAGCAGCCACGGGGGGGAAAACATTCAGTACTTC

j_call: TRBJ2-3
cdr3_length: 13
clone_size: NA
v_call: TRBV6-5
d_call: NA
cdr3_aa: CASRTSSTDTQYF
cdr3_nt: TGTGCCAGCAGGACAAGTAGCACAGATACGCAGTATTTT

j_call: TRBJ1-4
cdr3_length: 14
clone_size: NA
v_call: TRBV15
d_call: NA
cdr3_aa: CATSRTGGGEKLFF
cdr3_nt: TGTGCCACCAGCAGGACAGGTGGGGGTGAAAAACTGTTTTTT

j_call: TRBJ1-2
cdr3_length: 14
clone_size: NA
v_call: TRBV27
d_call: NA
cdr3_aa: CASRKGDLKDGYTF
cdr3_nt: TGTGCCAGCAGAAAGGGGGATCTGAAGGACGGATACACCTTC

j_call: TRBJ2-5
cdr3_length: 14
clone_size: NA
v_call: TRBV21-1
d_call: NA
cdr3_aa: CASKQGRNGETQYF
cdr3_nt: TGTGCCAGCAAACAGGGACGGAACGGAGAGACCCAGTACTTC

j_call: TRBJ2-7
cdr3_length: 15
clone_size: NA
v_call: TRBV18
d_call: TRBD2
cdr3_aa: CASSPPGLAPYEQYF
cdr3_nt: TGTGCCAGCTCACCACCGGGACTAGCGCCCTACGAGCAGTACTTC

j_call: TRBJ1-5
cdr3_length: 17
clone_size: NA
v_call: TRBV4-1
d_call: TRBD1
cdr3_aa: CASSQEQGFYSNQPQHF
cdr3_nt: TGCGCCAGCAGCCAAGAACAGGGGTTCTATAGCAATCAGCCCCAGCATTTT

j_call: TRBJ1-2
cdr3_length: 15
clone_size: NA
v_call: TRBV7-8
d_call: NA
cdr3_aa: CASSLIPSRVGGYTF
cdr3_nt: TGTGCCAGCAGCCTAATTCCCTCGCGGGTTGGTGGCTACACCTTC

j_call: TRBJ2-5
cdr3_length: 13
clone_size: NA
v_call: TRBV7-9
d_call: NA
cdr3_aa: CASSLAGVETQYF
cdr3_nt: TGTGCCAGCAGCTTAGCGGGAGTAGAGACCCAGTACTTC

j_call: TRBJ1-1
cdr3_length: 13
clone_size: NA
v_call: TRBV7-9
d_call: TRBD1
cdr3_aa: CASSAGQDTEAFF
cdr3_nt: TGTGCCAGCAGTGCCGGACAGGACACTGAAGCTTTCTTT

j_call: TRBJ2-7
cdr3_length: 16
clone_size: NA
v_call: TRBV5-1
d_call: TRBD2
cdr3_aa: CASSPTPGTRVYEQYF
cdr3_nt: TGCGCCAGCAGCCCGACCCCAGGGACTAGGGTTTACGAGCAGTACTTC

j_call: TRBJ1-1
cdr3_length: 15
clone_size: NA
v_call: TRBV28
d_call: TRBD1
cdr3_aa: CASSPDGTGFTEAFF
cdr3_nt: TGTGCCAGCAGCCCGGACGGGACAGGGTTCACTGAAGCTTTCTTT

j_call: TRBJ1-4
cdr3_length: 16
clone_size: NA
v_call: TRBV10-3
d_call: NA
cdr3_aa: CAISESRGATNEKLFF
cdr3_nt: TGTGCCATCAGTGAGTCCCGGGGGGCAACTAATGAAAAACTGTTTTTT

j_call: TRBJ1-2
cdr3_length: 12
clone_size: few
v_call: TRBV18
d_call: NA
cdr3_aa: CASSDNNYGYTF
cdr3_nt: TGTGCCAGCTCAGACAATAACTATGGCTACACCTTC

j_call: TRBJ1-1
cdr3_length: 12
clone_size: NA
v_call: TRBV2
d_call: NA
cdr3_aa: CASSISQGKAFF
cdr3_nt: TGTGCCAGCAGTATATCCCAGGGGAAAGCTTTCTTT

j_call: TRBJ1-5
cdr3_length: 13
clone_size: once
v_call: TRBV29-1
d_call: TRBD1
cdr3_aa: CSVVTGGNQPQHF
cdr3_nt: TGCAGCGTTGTAACAGGGGGTAATCAGCCCCAGCATTTT

j_call: TRBJ2-7
cdr3_length: 15
clone_size: NA
v_call: TRBV3-1/TRBV3-2
d_call: TRBD1
cdr3_aa: CASSRGTGGIYEQYF
cdr3_nt: TGTGCCAGCAGCCGGGGGACAGGGGGCATCTACGAGCAGTACTTC